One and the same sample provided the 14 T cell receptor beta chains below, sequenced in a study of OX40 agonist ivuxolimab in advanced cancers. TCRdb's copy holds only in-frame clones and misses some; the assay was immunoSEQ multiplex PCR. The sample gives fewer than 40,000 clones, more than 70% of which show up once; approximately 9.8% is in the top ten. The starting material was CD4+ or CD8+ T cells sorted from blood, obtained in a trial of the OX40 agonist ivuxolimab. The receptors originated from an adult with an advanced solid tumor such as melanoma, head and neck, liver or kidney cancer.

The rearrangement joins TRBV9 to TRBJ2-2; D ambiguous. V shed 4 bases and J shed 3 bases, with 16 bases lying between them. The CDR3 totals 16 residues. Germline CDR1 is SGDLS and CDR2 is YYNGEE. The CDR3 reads CASSPLRDSYTGELFF. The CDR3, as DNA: TGTGCCAGCAGCCCCCTAAGGGATAGCTACACCGGGGAGCTGTTTTTT.

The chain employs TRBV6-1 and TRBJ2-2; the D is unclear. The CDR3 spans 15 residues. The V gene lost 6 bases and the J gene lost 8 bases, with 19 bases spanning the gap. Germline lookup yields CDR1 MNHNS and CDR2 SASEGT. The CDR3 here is CASRGSYAALGELFF. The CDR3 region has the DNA TGTGCCAGCAGGGGATCTTATGCAGCCCTTGGGGAGCTGTTTTTT.

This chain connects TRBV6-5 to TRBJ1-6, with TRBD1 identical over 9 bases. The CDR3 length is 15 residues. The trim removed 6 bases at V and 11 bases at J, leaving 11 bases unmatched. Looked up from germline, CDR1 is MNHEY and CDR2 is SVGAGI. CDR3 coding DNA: TGTGCCAGCAGCCCGCTGGCCGGGACAGGGACACCCCTCCACTTT. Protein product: CASSPLAGTGTPLHF.

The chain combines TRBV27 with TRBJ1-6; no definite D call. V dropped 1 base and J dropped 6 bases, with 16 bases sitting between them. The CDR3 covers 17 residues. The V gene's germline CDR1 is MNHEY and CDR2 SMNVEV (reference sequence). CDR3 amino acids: CASSLWASGGRNSPLHF. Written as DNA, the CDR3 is TGTGCCAGCAGTTTATGGGCGTCCGGCGGTCGTAATTCACCCCTCCACTTT.

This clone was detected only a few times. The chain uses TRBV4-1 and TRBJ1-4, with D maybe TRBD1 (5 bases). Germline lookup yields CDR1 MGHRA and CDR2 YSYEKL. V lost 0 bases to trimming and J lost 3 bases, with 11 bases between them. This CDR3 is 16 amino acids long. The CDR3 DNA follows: TGCGCCAGCAGCCAAGAAAGGGGTGCATCTAATGAAAAACTGTTTTTT. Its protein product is CASSQERGASNEKLFF.

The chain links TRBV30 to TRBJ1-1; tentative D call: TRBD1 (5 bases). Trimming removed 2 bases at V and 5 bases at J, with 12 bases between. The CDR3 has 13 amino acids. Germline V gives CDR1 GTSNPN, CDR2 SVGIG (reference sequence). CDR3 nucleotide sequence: TGTGCCTGGAGTACAGGCCCTGGGACTGAAGCTTTCTTT. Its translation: CAWSTGPGTEAFF. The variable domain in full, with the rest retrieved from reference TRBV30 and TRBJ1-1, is SQTIHQWPATLVQPVGSPLSLECTVEGTSNPNLYWYRQAAGRGLQLLFYSVGIGQISSEVPQNLSASRPQDRQFILSSKKLLLSDSGFYLCAWSTGPGTEAFFGQGTRLTVV.

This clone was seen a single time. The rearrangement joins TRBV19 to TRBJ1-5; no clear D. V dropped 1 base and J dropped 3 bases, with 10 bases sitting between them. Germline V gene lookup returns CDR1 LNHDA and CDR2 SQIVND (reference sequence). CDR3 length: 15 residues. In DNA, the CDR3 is TGTGCCAGTAGTATAGGTCTCAACTTCAATCAGCCCCAGCATTTT. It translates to CASSIGLNFNQPQHF. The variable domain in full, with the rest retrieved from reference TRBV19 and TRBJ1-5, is DGGITQSPKYLFRKEGQNVTLSCEQNLNHDAMYWYRQDPGQGLRLIYYSQIVNDFQKGDIAEGYSVSREKKESFPLTVTSAQKNPTAFYLCASSIGLNFNQPQHFGDGTRLSIL.

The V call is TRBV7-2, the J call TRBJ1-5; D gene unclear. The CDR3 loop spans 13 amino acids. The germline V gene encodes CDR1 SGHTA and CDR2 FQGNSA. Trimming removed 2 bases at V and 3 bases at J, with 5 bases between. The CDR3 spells CASSLHTNQPQHF. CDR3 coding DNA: TGTGCCAGCAGCTTACACACCAATCAGCCCCAGCATTTT.

The CDR3 is CATRDSRREQYF. CDR3 nucleotide sequence: TGTGCCACCCGGGATTCAAGGCGCGAGCAGTACTTC. The chain joins TRBV27 to TRBJ2-7; possibly TRBD2 for D (5 bases). The V gene lost 10 bases and the J gene lost 6 bases, with 16 bases spanning the gap. The CDR3 totals 12 residues. From germline, CDR1 is MNHEY and CDR2 SMNVEV (reference sequence).

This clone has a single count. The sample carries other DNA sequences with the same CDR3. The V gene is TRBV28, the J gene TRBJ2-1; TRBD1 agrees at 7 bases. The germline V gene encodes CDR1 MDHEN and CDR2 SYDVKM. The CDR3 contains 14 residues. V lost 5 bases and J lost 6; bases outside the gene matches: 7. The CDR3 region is CASSLFRQGNEQFF. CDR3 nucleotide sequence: TGTGCCAGCAGTCTCTTTCGACAGGGCAATGAGCAGTTCTTC. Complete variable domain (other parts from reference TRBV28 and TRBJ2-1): DVKVTQSSRYLVKRTGEKVFLECVQDMDHENMFWYRQDPGLGLRLIYFSYDVKMKEKGDIPEGYSVSREKKERFSLILESASTNQTSMYLCASSLFRQGNEQFFGPGTRLTVL.

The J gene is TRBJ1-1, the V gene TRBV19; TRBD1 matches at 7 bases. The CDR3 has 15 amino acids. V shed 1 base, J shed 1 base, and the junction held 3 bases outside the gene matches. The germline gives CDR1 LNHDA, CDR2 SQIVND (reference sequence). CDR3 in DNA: TGTGCCAGTAGTATAGGACAGGGACCGAACACTGAAGCTTTCTTT. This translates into CASSIGQGPNTEAFF.

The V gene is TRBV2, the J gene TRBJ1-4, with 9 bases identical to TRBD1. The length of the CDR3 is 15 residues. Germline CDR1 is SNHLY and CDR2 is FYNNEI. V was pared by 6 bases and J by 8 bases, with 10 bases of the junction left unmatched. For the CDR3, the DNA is TGTGCCAGCAGCTACGGGACAGGGAGAACCGAAAAACTGTTTTTT. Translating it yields CASSYGTGRTEKLFF.

In DNA, the CDR3 is TGTGCCAGCAGCTCTACTTCGGTCCTAGCGGGAGACGAGCAGTACTTC. It encodes CASSSTSVLAGDEQYF. The chain links TRBV14 to TRBJ2-7; 10 nucleotides agree with TRBD2. The V gene end was trimmed by 5 bases and the J gene end by 5 bases; junction bases not matched to a gene: 12. The germline CDR1 and CDR2 sequences are SGHDN and FVKESK. There are 16 residues in the CDR3.

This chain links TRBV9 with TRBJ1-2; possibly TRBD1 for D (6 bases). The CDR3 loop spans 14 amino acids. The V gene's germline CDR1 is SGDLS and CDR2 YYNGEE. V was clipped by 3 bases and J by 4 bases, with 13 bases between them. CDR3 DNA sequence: TGTGCCAGCAGCGGCTCCTGGACAGTCTATGGCTACACCTTC. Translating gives CASSGSWTVYGYTF.